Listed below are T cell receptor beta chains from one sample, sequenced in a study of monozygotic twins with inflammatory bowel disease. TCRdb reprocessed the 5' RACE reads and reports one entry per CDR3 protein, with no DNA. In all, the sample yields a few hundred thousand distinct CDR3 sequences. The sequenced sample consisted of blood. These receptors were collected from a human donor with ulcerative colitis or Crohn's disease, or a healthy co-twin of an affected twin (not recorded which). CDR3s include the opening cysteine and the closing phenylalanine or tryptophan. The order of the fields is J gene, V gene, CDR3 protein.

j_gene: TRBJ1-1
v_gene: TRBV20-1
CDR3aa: CSASRAGRGAGAFF

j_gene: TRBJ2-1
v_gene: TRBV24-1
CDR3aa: CATSGNSQGDKSEQFF

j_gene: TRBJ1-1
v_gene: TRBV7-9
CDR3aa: CASSFMNTEAFF

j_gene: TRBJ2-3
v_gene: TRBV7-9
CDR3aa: CASSLGTSPGTDTQYF

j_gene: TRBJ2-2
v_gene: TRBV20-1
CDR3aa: CSAPDRAGTGELFF

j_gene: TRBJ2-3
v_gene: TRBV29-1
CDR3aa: CSVGTRVTGPDTQYF

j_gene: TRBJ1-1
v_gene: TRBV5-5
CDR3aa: CASSLAGFMNTEAFF

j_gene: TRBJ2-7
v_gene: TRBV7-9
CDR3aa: CASSSGIYEQYF

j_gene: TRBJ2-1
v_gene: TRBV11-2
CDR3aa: CASRTGGGGAPYNEQFF

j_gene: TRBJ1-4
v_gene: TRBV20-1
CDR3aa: CSTQGADEKLFF

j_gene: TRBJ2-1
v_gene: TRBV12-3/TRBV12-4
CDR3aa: CASSLRLAEYNEQFF

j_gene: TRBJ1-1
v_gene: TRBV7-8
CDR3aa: CASSLVRGNEAFF

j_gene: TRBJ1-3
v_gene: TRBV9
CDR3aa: CASSWGQGNSGNTIYF

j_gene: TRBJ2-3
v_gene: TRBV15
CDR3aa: CATSRGPVMGVGTDTQYF

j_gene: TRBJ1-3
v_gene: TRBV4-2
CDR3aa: CASSQAGGSGNTIYF

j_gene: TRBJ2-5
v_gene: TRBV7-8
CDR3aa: CASSLVPQDRGETQYF

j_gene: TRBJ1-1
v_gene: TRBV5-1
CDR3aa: CASSIPTVNTEAFF

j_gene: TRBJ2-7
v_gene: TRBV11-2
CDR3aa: CASSLVAGTSLYEQYF

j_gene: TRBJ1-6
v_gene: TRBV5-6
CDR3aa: CASTPRSSYNSPLHF

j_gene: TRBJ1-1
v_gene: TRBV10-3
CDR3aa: CAISERNGGADTEAFF

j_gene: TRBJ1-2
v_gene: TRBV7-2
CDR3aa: CASSLGVGAGYGYTF

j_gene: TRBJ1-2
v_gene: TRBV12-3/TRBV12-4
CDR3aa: CASGATGFVDGYTF

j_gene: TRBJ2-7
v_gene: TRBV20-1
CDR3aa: CSARSDSYEQYF

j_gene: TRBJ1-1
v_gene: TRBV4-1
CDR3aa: CASSQVARGTEAFF

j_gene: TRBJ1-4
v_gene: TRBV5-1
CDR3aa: CASSLGALGTNEKLFF

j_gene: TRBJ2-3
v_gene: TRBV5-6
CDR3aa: CASSLADQSTDTQYF

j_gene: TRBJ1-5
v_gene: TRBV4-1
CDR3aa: CASSQVPREGHQPQHF

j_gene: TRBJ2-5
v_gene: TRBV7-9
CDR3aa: CASSLGQGLETQYF

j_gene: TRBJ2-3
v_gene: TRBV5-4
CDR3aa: CATERQGGDTQYF

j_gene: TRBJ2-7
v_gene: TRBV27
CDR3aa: CASSASGTVSYEQYF

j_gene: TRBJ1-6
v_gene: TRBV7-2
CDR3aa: CASSSRQGGNSPLHF

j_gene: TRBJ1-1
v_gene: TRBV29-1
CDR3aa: CSVERDSNTEAFF

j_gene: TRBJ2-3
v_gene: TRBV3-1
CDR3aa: CASSQAWLAGVGDTQYF

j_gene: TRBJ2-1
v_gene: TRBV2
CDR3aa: CASSRSPVTGSYNEQFF

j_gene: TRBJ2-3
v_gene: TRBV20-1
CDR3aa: CSARGLAGNTQYF

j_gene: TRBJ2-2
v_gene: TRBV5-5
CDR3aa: CASSLKGTINTGELFF

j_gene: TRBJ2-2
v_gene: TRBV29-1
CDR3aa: CSVSGTEATGELFF

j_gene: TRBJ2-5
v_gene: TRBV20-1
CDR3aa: CSALPGAGGETQYF

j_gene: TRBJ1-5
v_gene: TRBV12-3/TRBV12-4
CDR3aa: CASSLTSTGDNQPQHF

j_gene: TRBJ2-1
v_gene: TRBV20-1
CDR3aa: CSARDRVVEQFF

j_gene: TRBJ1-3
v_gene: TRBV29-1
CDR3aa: CSVEDLGLFSGNTIYF

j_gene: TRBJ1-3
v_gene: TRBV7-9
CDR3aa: CASSSTYPGNTIYF

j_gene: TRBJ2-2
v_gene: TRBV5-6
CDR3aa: CASSLAPAGGQTGELFF

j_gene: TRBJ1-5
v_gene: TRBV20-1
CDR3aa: CSARDPGVHQPQHF

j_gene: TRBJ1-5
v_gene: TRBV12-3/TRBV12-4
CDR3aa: CASSADRGRQPQHF

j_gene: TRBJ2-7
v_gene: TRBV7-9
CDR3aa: CASTTSQLGGAYEQYF

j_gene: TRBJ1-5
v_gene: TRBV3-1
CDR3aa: CASSLKGVGQPQHF

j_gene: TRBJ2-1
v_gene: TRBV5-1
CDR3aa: CASSATVPDNEQFF

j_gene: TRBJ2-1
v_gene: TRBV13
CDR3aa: CASSLTGGVRSSYNEQFF

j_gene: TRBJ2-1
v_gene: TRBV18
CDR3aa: CASSLLRGGPANEQFF

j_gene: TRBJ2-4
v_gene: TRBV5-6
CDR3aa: CASSFWGFIGKNIQYF

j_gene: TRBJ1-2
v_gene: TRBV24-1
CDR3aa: CATDDGTIDGYTF

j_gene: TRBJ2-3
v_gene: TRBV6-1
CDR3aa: CASNLGQAWTDTQYF

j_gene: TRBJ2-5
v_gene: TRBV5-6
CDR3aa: CASSTSVGPALEKKTQYF

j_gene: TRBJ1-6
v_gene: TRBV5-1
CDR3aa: CASSVSGEGSPLHF

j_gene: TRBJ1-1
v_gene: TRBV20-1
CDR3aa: CSARHSLNTKAFF